These 9 T cell receptor beta chains were all obtained from the same sample, sequenced in a study of blood T cell repertoires in COVID-19. The table came from immunoSEQ multiplex PCR; TCRdb's copy has only in-frame clones and leaves some out. The sample records 23,000 or so clones, around 88% being singletons. Sequencing input: peripheral blood. These receptors were collected from a human donor with active COVID-19. The donor label of this sample is uncertain.

The chain employs TRBV7-9 and TRBJ2-3; D might be TRBD1 (5 bases). The length of the CDR3 is 15 residues. Germline V lookup: CDR1 SEHNR, CDR2 FQNEAQ (reference sequence). Trimming removed 2 bases at V and 4 bases at J, with 13 bases between. Written as DNA, the CDR3 is TGTGCCAGCAGCTTAAGGGGCAGGGCCCCAGATACGCAGTATTTT. As protein: CASSLRGRAPDTQYF. The full variable domain, its missing parts supplied by reference TRBV7-9 and TRBJ2-3, is DTGVSQNPRHKITKRGQNVTFRCDPISEHNRLYWYRQTLGQGPEFLTYFQNEAQLEKSRLLSDRFSAERPKGSFSTLEIQRTEQGDSAMYLCASSLRGRAPDTQYFGPGTRLTVL.

The chain combines TRBV3-1 (or the pseudogene TRBV3-2) with TRBJ1-1; D uncertain. The V gene's germline CDR1 is LGHDT and CDR2 YNNKEL (reference sequence). V was pared by 2 bases and J by 4 bases, with 5 bases between. There are 12 residues in the CDR3. CDR3 sequence reads: CASSQSPTEAFF. As DNA, the CDR3 is TGTGCCAGCAGCCAAAGCCCCACTGAAGCTTTCTTT.

This chain links TRBV7-9 with TRBJ2-5; D ambiguous. Germline V gene data show CDR1 as SEHNR and CDR2 as FQNEAQ (reference sequence). CDR3 length: 14 residues. V was cut by 5 bases and J by 5 bases, with 15 bases left in between. CDR3 loop: CASSRILLSETQYF. The CDR3 DNA sequence: TGTGCCAGCAGCCGGATACTATTATCCGAGACCCAGTACTTC. The whole variable domain, filled in from reference TRBV7-9 and TRBJ2-5, reads DTGVSQNPRHKITKRGQNVTFRCDPISEHNRLYWYRQTLGQGPEFLTYFQNEAQLEKSRLLSDRFSAERPKGSFSTLEIQRTEQGDSAMYLCASSRILLSETQYFGPGTRLLVL.

This clone was seen a single time. The rearrangement uses TRBV7-2 and TRBJ2-5, with TRBD2 matching 9 bases. The CDR3 sequence is 15 residues long. The germline V gene encodes CDR1 SGHTA and CDR2 FQGNSA. The trim removed 1 base at V and 5 bases at J, leaving 5 bases unmatched. The CDR3 DNA follows: TGTGCCAGCAGCTTAGATAGCGGGAGACGGGAGACCCAGTACTTC. Translation: CASSLDSGRRETQYF.

V is TRBV9 and J is TRBJ1-3; D unresolved. The CDR3 sequence is 15 residues long. Trimming removed 3 bases from V and 2 bases from J, with 12 bases in between. Per germline, CDR1 SGDLS and CDR2 YYNGEE. The CDR3 reads CASSAQWLAGNTIYF. Written as DNA, the CDR3 is TGTGCCAGCAGCGCCCAGTGGCTTGCTGGAAACACCATATATTTT. The full variable domain, with the rest looked up from reference TRBV9 and TRBJ1-3, is DSGVTQTPKHLITATGQRVTLRCSPRSGDLSVYWYQQSLDQGLQFLIQYYNGEERAKGNILERFSAQQFPDLHSELNLSSLELGDSALYFCASSAQWLAGNTIYFGEGSWLTVV.

The chain carries TRBV9 and TRBJ2-1, with a tentative D call TRBD2 (6 bases). Trimming pared 4 bases from V and 0 bases from J, leaving 14 bases between. Germline-derived CDR1 and CDR2 are SGDLS and YYNGEE. CDR3 length: 16 residues. CDR3: CASSLNSGSSYNEQFF. The CDR3 bases are TGTGCCAGCAGCCTCAATAGCGGATCCTCCTACAATGAGCAGTTCTTC.

The chain couples TRBV5-1 to TRBJ1-1, with TRBD1 identical over 7 bases. The CDR3 totals 15 residues. The V gene's germline CDR1 is SGHRS and CDR2 YFSETQ. Trimming took 0 bases from V and 7 from J; bases not matched to a gene: 9. Written as DNA, the CDR3 is TGCGCCAGCAGCTTGGGGCCCCGGGACAGAGGTGAAGCTTTCTTT. It codes for CASSLGPRDRGEAFF. The full variable domain, in which reference TRBV5-1 and TRBJ1-1 provide the parts outside the CDR3, is KAGVTQTPRYLIKTRGQQVTLSCSPISGHRSVSWYQQTPGQGLQFLFEYFSETQRNKGNFPGRFSGRQFSNSRSEMNVSTLELGDSALYLCASSLGPRDRGEAFFGQGTRLTVV.

This clone was observed a handful of times. This rearrangement joins TRBV7-2 to TRBJ2-2; perhaps TRBD2 as D (6 bases). V was shortened by 4 bases and J by 3 bases, with 12 bases between the two germline ends. Germline V CDR1 and CDR2: SGHTA, FQGNSA. This CDR3 has 15 amino acids. CDR3 coding DNA: TGTGCCAGCAGCTCCCGGCGGGATTACACCGGGGAGCTGTTTTTT. Protein product: CASSSRRDYTGELFF.

In its sample, this clone ranks as medium-sized (0.01 to 0.1%). The chain joins TRBV7-9 to TRBJ1-2; 10 bases line up with TRBD1. Germline V gives CDR1 SEHNR, CDR2 FQNEAQ (reference sequence). This CDR3 comprises 14 residues. V gave up 5 bases and J gave up 7 bases; unmatched junction bases: 7. The CDR3 here is CASSPGTGVGGYTF. CDR3 DNA: TGTGCCAGCAGCCCCGGGACAGGGGTTGGTGGCTACACCTTC.